Presented here are 25 T cell receptor beta chains from one specimen sequenced in a study of blood T cell repertoires in COVID-19. Only in-frame clones appear in the TCRdb table, and some are missing; sequencing was by immunoSEQ multiplex PCR. Among 250,000 or so clones listed, 87% were seen once. The material sequenced was peripheral blood. The origin of the receptors is a man in his late teens or twenties with active or convalescent COVID-19.

The chain is built from TRBV7-3 and TRBJ2-1, with 7 bases matching TRBD2. Germline lookup yields CDR1 SGHTA and CDR2 FQGTGA. The CDR3 contains 21 residues. V lost 2 bases, J lost 9 bases, and 28 bases stayed unmatched. The CDR3 DNA sequence: TGTGCCAGCAGCTTATACCCAACTAGCGTCGAAACGTACAACGGAATAGCTGAGCAGTTCTTC. This encodes CASSLYPTSVETYNGIAEQFF.

The chain couples TRBV25-1 to TRBJ1-4; 7 bases align to TRBD1. Germline trimming cut 2 bases from V and 4 bases from J; bases unmatched to any gene: 10. CDR1 is MGHDK and CDR2 is SYGVNS in the germline V gene. This CDR3 has 17 amino acids. The CDR3, as DNA: TGTGCCAGCAGTGAAGCCCCTCCCGGGACAGTTAATGAAAAACTGTTTTTT. It specifies CASSEAPPGTVNEKLFF.

There are a few counts of this clone. The V and J genes are TRBV6-4 and TRBJ2-3, with TRBD2 matching over 9 bases. V dropped 0 bases and J dropped 5; count of bases not matched to a gene: 3. The CDR3 length is 15 residues. Per the germline V gene, CDR1 is MRHNA and CDR2 is SNTAGT. The CDR3 DNA reads as TGTGCCAGCAGTGACTCGCGGGGGGGGCGAGATACGCAGTATTTT. Protein product: CASSDSRGGRDTQYF.

This clone was observed a single time. The chain joins TRBV19 to TRBJ2-3, with 7 bases matching TRBD2. The J segment lost 2 bases and the V segment lost 0 bases, leaving 8 bases of the junction unmatched. The length of the CDR3 is 17 residues. In germline, CDR1 is LNHDA, CDR2 SQIVND (reference sequence). The CDR3 region is CASSIDISSGFTDTQYF. Here the CDR3 DNA reads TGTGCCAGTAGTATAGATATCTCTAGCGGCTTCACAGATACGCAGTATTTT.

In this sample, this clone turned up once. This chain joins TRBV7-9 and TRBJ2-3; 7 bases are a match to TRBD1. V dropped 5 bases and J dropped 1; count of bases not matched to a gene: 3. The germline CDR1 and CDR2 sequences are SEHNR and FQNEAQ (reference sequence). The CDR3 covers 14 residues. The CDR3, as DNA: TGTGCCAGCAGCCAGGGGACAGGCACAGATACGCAGTATTTT. Protein product: CASSQGTGTDTQYF.

The V call is TRBV28, the J call TRBJ2-5, with D hard to call. The CDR3 has 15 residues. CDR1 is MDHEN, CDR2 SYDVKM, per germline. Trimming removed 3 bases from V and 0 bases from J, with 11 bases in between. This CDR3 reads CASSFVATYQETQYF. The CDR3 DNA sequence: TGTGCCAGCAGTTTCGTTGCGACTTACCAAGAGACCCAGTACTTC.

The gene calls are TRBV30 and TRBJ1-2, with TRBD1 as a possible D gene (6 bases). From germline, CDR1 is GTSNPN and CDR2 SVGIG (reference sequence). The CDR3 contains 12 residues. V lost 7 bases and J 2 bases, leaving 11 bases between the germline ends. CDR3 protein: CASADSNYGYTF. CDR3 DNA: TGTGCCTCGGCGGACAGCAACTATGGCTACACCTTC.

This chain links TRBV27 with TRBJ2-2, with 9 bases that match TRBD2. Germline V CDR1 and CDR2: MNHEY, SMNVEV (reference sequence). Trimming cost V 6 bases and J 7 bases; bases outside gene matches: 15. This CDR3 comprises 17 residues. CDR3 amino acids: CASRAGVASGMSGELFF. CDR3 nucleotide sequence: TGTGCCAGCAGGGCCGGGGTGGCTAGCGGGATGAGCGGGGAGCTGTTTTTT.

The rearrangement uses TRBV7-2 and TRBJ1-2; D is ambiguous. Trimming took 5 bases from V and 10 from J, leaving 20 bases between them. This CDR3 is 14 amino acids long. Germline CDR1 reads SGHTA; CDR2 reads FQGNSA. The CDR3 protein is CASSESGPMSDYTF. DNA for the CDR3: TGTGCCAGCAGCGAAAGCGGACCCATGAGTGACTACACCTTC.

The chain links TRBV4-1 to TRBJ1-6; 9 bases align to TRBD1. V was clipped by 1 base and J by 9 bases; unmatched bases: 4. The length of the CDR3 is 15 residues. CDR1 and CDR2 (germline): MGHRA, YSYEKL. CDR3 region: CASSQVGTGISPLHF. Here the CDR3 DNA reads TGCGCCAGCAGCCAAGTTGGGACAGGGATTTCACCCCTCCACTTT.

The chain couples TRBV7-9 to TRBJ2-1, with TRBD2 matching 8 bases. J gave up 5 bases and V 3 bases, and 9 bases lay outside the gene matches. This CDR3 is 16 amino acids long. CDR1 SEHNR and CDR2 FQNEAQ come from the germline V gene (reference sequence). The CDR3 loop reads CASSLLISGGNNEQFF. Written as DNA, the CDR3 is TGTGCCAGCAGCTTGCTAATTTCGGGAGGGAACAATGAGCAGTTCTTC.

The chain has TRBV7-3 and TRBJ2-5; possible D gene TRBD1, 6 bases. CDR3 length: 16 amino acids. V was trimmed by 5 bases and J by 0 bases, leaving 16 bases between them. The V gene's germline CDR1 is SGHTA and CDR2 FQGTGA. CDR3 sequence: CASSLRTAANQETQYF. The CDR3 region has the DNA TGTGCCAGCAGCCTAAGGACAGCCGCCAACCAAGAGACCCAGTACTTC.

The chain joins TRBV28 to TRBJ2-1; 9 bases agree with TRBD2. CDR3 length: 15 residues. Unmatched junction bases numbered 2, after V lost 1 base and J lost 4 bases. Germline CDR1 and CDR2: MDHEN and SYDVKM. CDR3 in amino acids: CASSLSTSGYNEQFF. In DNA, the CDR3 is TGTGCCAGCAGTTTATCGACTAGCGGATACAATGAGCAGTTCTTC. Combining the CDR3 with reference TRBV28 and TRBJ2-1 gives the whole variable domain DVKVTQSSRYLVKRTGEKVFLECVQDMDHENMFWYRQDPGLGLRLIYFSYDVKMKEKGDIPEGYSVSREKKERFSLILESASTNQTSMYLCASSLSTSGYNEQFFGPGTRLTVL.

The rearrangement joins TRBV9 to TRBJ1-1; possibly TRBD1 for D (5 bases). V lost 2 bases and J 3 bases, leaving 17 bases between the germline ends. The CDR3 has 16 residues. CDR1 is SGDLS, CDR2 YYNGEE, per germline. CDR3 DNA: TGTGCCAGCAGCGTTGGTCTTGGCGACAGTGACACTGAAGCTTTCTTT. It specifies CASSVGLGDSDTEAFF. The full variable domain, with the rest looked up from reference TRBV9 and TRBJ1-1, is DSGVTQTPKHLITATGQRVTLRCSPRSGDLSVYWYQQSLDQGLQFLIQYYNGEERAKGNILERFSAQQFPDLHSELNLSSLELGDSALYFCASSVGLGDSDTEAFFGQGTRLTVV.

The chain couples TRBV7-8 to TRBJ1-6, with TRBD1 matching over 7 bases. The J segment lost 8 bases and the V segment lost 4 bases, leaving 8 bases of the junction unmatched. The CDR3 sequence is 15 residues long. CDR1 is SGHVS and CDR2 is FQNEAQ in the germline V gene. The CDR3 region has the DNA TGTGCCAGCAGCTCGGGACAGAGGATAGATTCACCCCTCCACTTT. Amino acid sequence: CASSSGQRIDSPLHF. Supplemented by reference TRBV7-8 and TRBJ1-6, the full variable domain reads GAGVSQSPRYKVAKRGQDVALRCDPISGHVSLFWYQQALGQGPEFLTYFQNEAQLDKSGLPSDRFFAERPEGSVSTLKIQRTQQEDSAVYLCASSSGQRIDSPLHFGNGTRLTVT.

The DNA of the CDR3 is TGTGCCAGCAGCTTAGGCAGGGAGGGTGTCGCTGAAGCTTTCTTT. It translates to CASSLGREGVAEAFF. The V gene is TRBV5-4, the J gene TRBJ1-1; tentatively, D is TRBD1 (5 bases). Between the trimmed V and J ends, which lost 2 bases and 6 bases, there was a span of 17 bases. The CDR3 contains 15 residues. Germline CDR1 is SGHNT and CDR2 is YYREEE (reference sequence). Looking up the rest from reference TRBV5-4 and TRBJ1-1 gives the full variable domain: ETGVTQSPTHLIKTRGQQVTLRCSSQSGHNTVSWYQQALGQGPQFIFQYYREEENGRGNFPPRFSGLQFPNYSSELNVNALELDDSALYLCASSLGREGVAEAFFGQGTRLTVV.

This clone was seen once. The chain employs TRBV6-5 and TRBJ1-6, with unresolved D. V was cut by 5 bases and J by 7 bases, with 12 bases left in between. Germline V lookup: CDR1 MNHEY, CDR2 SVGAGI. The CDR3 length is 14 residues. CDR3 nucleotides: TGTGCCAGCAGTCAGAGGAATCCAAATTCACCCCTCCACTTT. Protein sequence: CASSQRNPNSPLHF.

The rearrangement links TRBV7-9 to TRBJ2-3; a weak D match, TRBD2 (6 bases). V was trimmed by 5 bases and J by 5 bases, leaving 14 bases between them. The germline CDR1 and CDR2 sequences are SEHNR and FQNEAQ (reference sequence). The CDR3 extends over 14 amino acids. The DNA for the CDR3 is TGTGCCAGCAGCCCCGGTGGGGGGAGAGATACGCAGTATTTT. The encoded protein is CASSPGGGRDTQYF.

This chain connects TRBV2 to TRBJ2-7; the match to TRBD1 covers 11 bases. Germline CDR1 is SNHLY and CDR2 is FYNNEI. CDR3 length: 14 residues. The junction had 5 bases not matched to a gene; V was cut back by 7 bases and J by 3 bases. DNA for the CDR3: TGTGCCAGCAAACTGGGACAGGGGGTCTACGAGCAGTACTTC. Protein sequence: CASKLGQGVYEQYF.

CDR3 sequence: CASRTDSSSYNEQFF. The CDR3 bases are TGTGCCAGCAGAACCGACAGTAGCTCCTACAATGAGCAGTTCTTC. The gene calls are TRBV6-5 and TRBJ2-1; a weak D match, TRBD1 (5 bases). The CDR3 runs 15 residues. Germline values: CDR1 MNHEY, CDR2 SVGAGI. V was shortened by 6 bases and J by 0 bases, with 12 bases between the two germline ends.

This chain joins TRBV30 and TRBJ2-7, with 9 bases aligning to TRBD2. Per the germline V gene, CDR1 is GTSNPN and CDR2 is SVGIG (reference sequence). Unmatched junction bases numbered 8, after V lost 5 bases and J lost 3 bases. CDR3 length: 14 amino acids. CDR3 amino acids: CAWSGAGGYYEQYF. CDR3 bases: TGTGCCTGGTCTGGTGCGGGGGGGTACTACGAGCAGTACTTC. Full variable domain (outside the CDR3, taken from reference TRBV30 and TRBJ2-7): SQTIHQWPATLVQPVGSPLSLECTVEGTSNPNLYWYRQAAGRGLQLLFYSVGIGQISSEVPQNLSASRPQDRQFILSSKKLLLSDSGFYLCAWSGAGGYYEQYFGPGTRLTVT.

This chain links TRBV28 with TRBJ1-3; D gene ambiguous. Germline loops: CDR1 MDHEN, CDR2 SYDVKM. This CDR3 spans 14 amino acids. The V end lost 11 bases, the J end lost 1 base, and 15 bases lay between the germline ends. CDR3 sequence (DNA): TGTGCCGGGGAGGGAGGGAGGTCTGGAAACACCATATATTTT. The encoded protein is CAGEGGRSGNTIYF.

V and J are TRBV6-6 and TRBJ1-6, with 8 bases matching TRBD1. The CDR3 loop spans 16 amino acids. With 3 bases clipped from V and 5 bases from J, the junction kept 6 bases outside the gene matches. Germline loops: CDR1 MNHNY, CDR2 SVGAGI (reference sequence). The CDR3 coding sequence is TGTGCCAGCAGTTATACCGGACAGGGCGATAATTCACCCCTCCACTTT. Its translation is CASSYTGQGDNSPLHF.

This rearrangement joins TRBV9 to TRBJ2-1; unclear D gene. This CDR3 has 16 residues. Germline values: CDR1 SGDLS, CDR2 YYNGEE. The V and J ends lost 4 bases and 8 bases respectively, with 22 bases between them. The CDR3 reads CASSHPRIFAGDEQFF. As DNA, the CDR3 is TGTGCCAGCAGCCACCCCCGGATCTTCGCAGGCGATGAGCAGTTCTTC.

This clone has only one observation. The rearrangement links TRBV10-3 to TRBJ2-3; 8 nucleotides match TRBD1. Germline V CDR1 and CDR2: ENHRY, SYGVKD. The CDR3 loop spans 14 amino acids. V lost 8 bases, J lost 2 bases, and 6 bases stayed unmatched. CDR3 loop: CAIRTGPHTDTQYF. The CDR3 bases are TGTGCCATCCGGACAGGGCCCCACACAGATACGCAGTATTTT.